The 9 T cell receptor beta chains in this list originate from one sample, sequenced in a study of technical replicates of blood from a handful of donors (TCRdb year 2017). The library was prepared using the immunoSEQ multiplex PCR assay. TCRdb took this table from immuneACCESS and kept in-frame rearrangements with V and J called. Such tables lack part of the clones; where checked against another copy, unresolved V genes explain under half of the gap, and the rest is unexplained. Present in this sample are more than 75,000 clones, about 90% of which were seen just once. 0.2% to 0.3% of the sample rests with the top ten. Sequencing was done on a sample of T cells isolated from PBMCs. The receptors originated from a human donor in good health.

The V and J genes are TRBV9 and TRBJ1-2; the match to TRBD1 covers 12 bases. This CDR3 contains 17 residues. The germline V gene has CDR1 SGDLS and CDR2 YYNGEE. The V gene end was trimmed by 4 bases and the J gene end by 2 bases; junction bases not matched to a gene: 9. DNA of the CDR3: TGTGCCAGCAGCACGGGACAGGGGGCGCTCGGGAACTATGGCTACACCTTC. Protein: CASSTGQGALGNYGYTF.

This sequence joins TRBV19 and TRBJ2-3, with a tentative D call TRBD2 (7 bases). The CDR3 sequence is 14 residues long. V shed 6 bases and J shed 8 bases, with 18 bases lying between them. Germline CDR1 and CDR2: LNHDA and SQIVND (reference sequence). The CDR3 sequence is CASRTAGAVVTQYF. The CDR3 DNA reads TGTGCCAGTAGAACCGCGGGGGCCGTTGTTACGCAGTATTTT.

CDR3 in DNA: TGTGCCAGCAGGGATACAGGGGGGAATGAGCAGTTCTTC. This encodes CASRDTGGNEQFF. This chain links TRBV6-1 with TRBJ2-1, with TRBD1 matching 8 bases. This CDR3 is built from 13 residues. Trimming removed 6 bases from V and 7 bases from J; junction bases left unmatched: 5. Germline lookup yields CDR1 MNHNS and CDR2 SASEGT.

V and J are TRBV29-1 and TRBJ2-1; 8 bases match TRBD1. The V gene end was trimmed by 1 base and the J gene end by 7 bases; junction bases not matched to a gene: 3. The CDR3 loop spans 13 amino acids. Germline CDR1 reads SQVTM; CDR2 reads ANQGSEA. Here the CDR3 reads CSVEVTGGNEQFF. CDR3 in DNA: TGCAGCGTTGAAGTAACAGGGGGGAATGAGCAGTTCTTC.

This clone was counted once. CDR3 nucleotides: TGCAGCGTTGTATTCAGGGAAATGGCCGGGGAGCTGTTTTTT. It codes for CSVVFREMAGELFF. The rearrangement links TRBV29-1 to TRBJ2-2, with D possibly matching TRBD1 (5 bases). Trimming removed 4 bases from V and 6 bases from J, with 15 bases in between. The CDR3 is 14 amino acids. Germline values: CDR1 SQVTM, CDR2 ANQGSEA.

The rearrangement joins TRBV18 to TRBJ2-1, with D perhaps matching TRBD1 (6 bases). The CDR3 loop spans 14 amino acids. V lost 3 bases to trimming and J lost 7 bases, with 13 bases between them. CDR1 and CDR2 from the germline V gene are KGHSH and LQKENI. CDR3 in DNA: TGTGCCAGCTCACCGATGGACAGTAAGAATGAGCAGTTCTTC. Its translation: CASSPMDSKNEQFF.

This clone was seen more than once but under ten times. J is TRBJ1-1 and V is TRBV30, with 8 bases lining up with TRBD1. The CDR3 totals 13 residues. Germline loops: CDR1 GTSNPN, CDR2 SVGIG (reference sequence). The V and J ends lost 5 bases and 1 base, in that order; junction bases with no gene match: 3. The CDR3 here is CAWGQGWNTEAFF. The CDR3 DNA sequence: TGTGCCTGGGGACAGGGTTGGAACACTGAAGCTTTCTTT. The variable domain in full, with the rest retrieved from reference TRBV30 and TRBJ1-1, is SQTIHQWPATLVQPVGSPLSLECTVEGTSNPNLYWYRQAAGRGLQLLFYSVGIGQISSEVPQNLSASRPQDRQFILSSKKLLLSDSGFYLCAWGQGWNTEAFFGQGTRLTVV.

The CDR3 sequence: CASSQDQTVGWAYGYTF. CDR3 DNA sequence: TGTGCCAGCAGCCAAGATCAGACAGTGGGGTGGGCCTATGGCTACACCTTC. This chain uses TRBV14 with TRBJ1-2, with D maybe TRBD1 (5 bases). The germline V gene encodes CDR1 SGHDN and CDR2 FVKESK. V was cut by 0 bases and J by 4 bases, with 18 bases left in between. This CDR3 is 17 amino acids long.

J is TRBJ2-1 and V is TRBV2; D is perhaps TRBD1 (6 bases). Trimming stripped 8 bases from V and 7 bases from J, with 15 bases between. Looked up from germline, CDR1 is SNHLY and CDR2 is FYNNEI. CDR3 length equals 13 residues. The CDR3 nucleotides are TGTGCCAGCTTCGAACAGGGCGGGAATGAGCAGTTCTTC. It translates to CASFEQGGNEQFF. Full variable domain (remainder filled in from reference TRBV2 and TRBJ2-1): EPEVTQTPSHQVTQMGQEVILRCVPISNHLYFYWYRQILGQKVEFLVSFYNNEISEKSEIFDDQFSVERPDGSNFTLKIRSTKLEDSAMYFCASFEQGGNEQFFGPGTRLTVL.